The next 21 T cell receptor beta chains were all read from a single sample in a study of blood T cell repertoires in COVID-19. Here immunoSEQ multiplex PCR was the method, and the copy in TCRdb shows in-frame clones only, minus some. Of about 130,000 clones in the sample, about 81% were seen once. Specimen: peripheral blood. Source of these receptors: a woman aged 50 to 60 with acute or convalescent COVID-19.

This sequence joins TRBV7-9 and TRBJ2-7; D is ambiguous. The germline V and J ends were trimmed by 3 bases and 0 bases, with 6 bases remaining between them. Per germline, CDR1 SEHNR and CDR2 FQNEAQ (reference sequence). The CDR3 runs 13 residues. The CDR3 loop reads CASSFGPSYEQYF. CDR3 nucleotides: TGTGCCAGCAGCTTCGGTCCCTCCTACGAGCAGTACTTC. Combining the CDR3 with reference TRBV7-9 and TRBJ2-7 gives the whole variable domain DTGVSQNPRHKITKRGQNVTFRCDPISEHNRLYWYRQTLGQGPEFLTYFQNEAQLEKSRLLSDRFSAERPKGSFSTLEIQRTEQGDSAMYLCASSFGPSYEQYFGPGTRLTVT.

The gene calls are TRBV5-4 and TRBJ2-3; the match to TRBD2 covers 9 bases. The CDR3 is 16 amino acids. Germline assignment: CDR1 SGHNT and CDR2 YYREEE (reference sequence). V lost 3 bases and J lost 2; bases outside the gene matches: 7. Written as DNA, the CDR3 is TGTGCCAGCAGCTCCCCAGCGGGGGGATCCACAGATACGCAGTATTTT. This gives the protein CASSSPAGGSTDTQYF.

The chain has TRBV28 and TRBJ2-7, with D possibly matching TRBD2 (7 bases). V was cut by 7 bases and J by 3 bases, with 22 bases left in between. The CDR3 has 16 amino acids. Germline loops: CDR1 MDHEN, CDR2 SYDVKM. The CDR3, as DNA: TGTGCCAGCACCTCGGCGGGGGCCGGGTCATACTACGAGCAGTACTTC. It encodes CASTSAGAGSYYEQYF.

In regard to this clone: At one boundary the junction diverges from the germline segment, which might be a read error. The chain recombines TRBV9 with TRBJ1-3; D perhaps matches TRBD1 (5 bases). Germline CDR1 is SGDLS and CDR2 is YYNGEE. The CDR3 covers 13 residues. CDR3 DNA: TGTGCCAGCAGCTATGGGGCTGGTAACACCATATATTTT. It translates to CASSYGAGNTIYF.

The chain has TRBV28 and TRBJ2-3, with 8 bases fitting TRBD2. This CDR3 comprises 17 residues. The V and J ends lost 4 bases and 2 bases, in that order; junction bases with no gene match: 11. The V gene's germline CDR1 is MDHEN and CDR2 SYDVKM. The CDR3 is CASSSSSGSFHTDTQYF. CDR3 nucleotides: TGTGCCAGCAGTTCATCCAGCGGGAGTTTCCACACAGATACGCAGTATTTT.

The chain uses TRBV19 and TRBJ1-4, with no clear D. The V end was cut by 4 bases, the J end by 6 bases, with 12 bases between. This CDR3 is 14 amino acids long. Per germline, CDR1 LNHDA and CDR2 SQIVND (reference sequence). The CDR3 region has the DNA TGTGCCAGTAGTAGAGGGTCAGCGGATGAAAAACTGTTTTTT. Encoded protein: CASSRGSADEKLFF.

The V and J genes are TRBV6-6 and TRBJ2-1, with 7 positions matching TRBD1. Germline-derived CDR1 and CDR2 are MNHNY and SVGAGI (reference sequence). The CDR3 extends over 15 amino acids. Trimming removed 2 bases from V and 6 bases from J; junction bases left unmatched: 7. CDR3 sequence reads: CASSYPGTESNEQFF. CDR3 bases: TGTGCCAGCAGTTACCCCGGGACAGAGTCCAATGAGCAGTTCTTC.

J is TRBJ2-2 and V is TRBV19; 7 nucleotides line up with TRBD2. Germline CDR1 is LNHDA and CDR2 is SQIVND (reference sequence). The CDR3 extends over 18 amino acids. J was trimmed by 4 bases and V by 2 bases; bases with no gene match: 13. The CDR3, as DNA: TGTGCCAGTAGTATACCCCGTCGCACGGGGGGTGTCACCGGGGAGCTGTTTTTT. It translates to CASSIPRRTGGVTGELFF.

The chain has TRBV20-1 and TRBJ1-4, with 7 bases aligning to TRBD1. The CDR3 sequence is 13 residues long. Germline values: CDR1 DFQATT, CDR2 SNEGSKA (reference sequence). The trim removed 3 bases at V and 8 bases at J, leaving 6 bases unmatched. The CDR3: CSASEGAGEKLFF. CDR3 nucleotide sequence: TGCAGTGCTAGTGAGGGGGCAGGGGAAAAACTGTTTTTT.

Only one count was recorded for this clone. The chain links TRBV5-1 to TRBJ2-7; perhaps TRBD2 as D (5 bases). Per germline, CDR1 SGHRS and CDR2 YFSETQ. The CDR3 covers 14 residues. Trimming pared 0 bases from V and 2 bases from J, leaving 9 bases between. In DNA, the CDR3 is TGCGCCAGCAGCTTGGTCGGGGAACCCTACGAGCAGTACTTC. Translating it yields CASSLVGEPYEQYF.

V and J are TRBV19 and TRBJ1-1; D call uncertain. This CDR3 has 12 residues. The germline V gene encodes CDR1 LNHDA and CDR2 SQIVND (reference sequence). Between the trimmed V and J ends, which lost 5 bases and 2 bases, there was a span of 6 bases. The CDR3 reads CASSRVNTEAFF. In DNA, the CDR3 is TGTGCCAGTAGTCGTGTTAACACTGAAGCTTTCTTT.

The rearrangement uses TRBV7-9 and TRBJ1-4; 7 nucleotides line up with TRBD1. Germline-derived CDR1 and CDR2 are SEHNR and FQNEAQ (reference sequence). V was pared by 4 bases and J by 4 bases, with 6 bases of the junction left unmatched. This CDR3 contains 15 residues. The CDR3 region is CASSSVGDSNEKLFF. The CDR3 DNA sequence: TGTGCCAGCAGCTCAGTGGGGGACAGTAATGAAAAACTGTTTTTT.

This clone was picked up a small number of times. The chain links TRBV9 to TRBJ2-1; TRBD2 matches at 12 bases. J lost 7 bases, V lost 3 bases, and 5 bases had no gene match. Germline assignment: CDR1 SGDLS and CDR2 YYNGEE. The CDR3 consists of 15 residues. CDR3 in amino acids: CASSATSGRGNEQFF. The CDR3 bases are TGTGCCAGCAGCGCGACTAGCGGGAGAGGAAATGAGCAGTTCTTC.

This chain connects TRBV18 to TRBJ1-3; D might be TRBD1 (5 bases). This CDR3 comprises 17 residues. Trimming removed 3 bases from V and 6 bases from J, with 21 bases in between. Germline loops: CDR1 KGHSH, CDR2 LQKENI. The CDR3 DNA reads as TGTGCCAGCTCACCCCCTATCGGGACTGGGGAGCTAAACACCATATATTTT. Translating it yields CASSPPIGTGELNTIYF.

The chain has TRBV5-6 and TRBJ1-1; maybe TRBD1 (5 bases). V was clipped by 4 bases and J by 1 base, with 26 bases between them. The germline gives CDR1 SGHDT, CDR2 YYEEEE. This CDR3 comprises 19 residues. CDR3: CASSDWASYGAEWNTEAFF. Here the CDR3 DNA reads TGTGCCAGCAGCGATTGGGCGAGTTATGGGGCTGAGTGGAACACTGAAGCTTTCTTT. Variable domain in full (rest from reference TRBV5-6 and TRBJ1-1): DAGVTQSPTHLIKTRGQQVTLRCSPKSGHDTVSWYQQALGQGPQFIFQYYEEEERQRGNFPDRFSGHQFPNYSSELNVNALLLGDSALYLCASSDWASYGAEWNTEAFFGQGTRLTVV.

The V call is TRBV7-9, the J call TRBJ2-1, with 7 bases identical to TRBD2. Germline CDR1 reads SEHNR; CDR2 reads FQNEAQ (reference sequence). V lost 1 base and J lost 4; bases outside the gene matches: 7. The CDR3 contains 16 residues. The CDR3 DNA reads TGTGCCAGCAGCTTAGGTGTGACTAGCAGGTACAATGAGCAGTTCTTC. This codes for CASSLGVTSRYNEQFF.

This chain uses TRBV3-1 (or the pseudogene TRBV3-2) with TRBJ1-1; D unclear. Germline V CDR1 and CDR2: LGHDT, YNNKEL (reference sequence). V lost 0 bases and J lost 1, with 6 bases in between. The length of the CDR3 is 14 residues. The CDR3 is CASSQDFRNTEAFF. CDR3 nucleotides: TGTGCCAGCAGCCAAGATTTTAGGAACACTGAAGCTTTCTTT.

The V call is TRBV3-1 (or the pseudogene TRBV3-2), the J call TRBJ1-2; D perhaps matches TRBD1 (5 bases). The length of the CDR3 is 10 residues. Germline lookup yields CDR1 LGHDT and CDR2 YNNKEL (reference sequence). V gave up 8 bases and J gave up 6 bases, with 7 bases separating them. The CDR3 spells CASGGDGYTF. CDR3 DNA sequence: TGTGCCAGCGGGGGGGATGGCTACACCTTC.

The V and J genes are TRBV6-6 and TRBJ1-2; D possibly corresponds to TRBD1 (6 bases). V gave up 5 bases and J gave up 2 bases, with 18 bases separating them. This CDR3 spans 16 amino acids. The germline CDR1 and CDR2 sequences are MNHNY and SVGAGI (reference sequence). The DNA for the CDR3 is TGTGCCAGCAGTCTTACCACCGGGGGGCGCAACTATGGCTACACCTTC. Translated: CASSLTTGGRNYGYTF.

This chain joins TRBV2 and TRBJ1-2; TRBD1 matches 9 bases. The J segment lost 8 bases and the V segment lost 5 bases, leaving 12 bases of the junction unmatched. The CDR3 contains 15 residues. CDR1 and CDR2 (germline): SNHLY, FYNNEI. For the CDR3, the DNA is TGTGCCAGCAGTCCTGACCGGGACAGGGCAGGGGGCTACACCTTC. Its protein product is CASSPDRDRAGGYTF. Full variable domain (remainder filled in from reference TRBV2 and TRBJ1-2): EPEVTQTPSHQVTQMGQEVILRCVPISNHLYFYWYRQILGQKVEFLVSFYNNEISEKSEIFDDQFSVERPDGSNFTLKIRSTKLEDSAMYFCASSPDRDRAGGYTFGSGTRLTVV.

This clone showed up just once. As DNA, the CDR3 is TGTGCCAGCAGTGAACTTGGGGAGACGCCCCAGCATTTT. Its protein product is CASSELGETPQHF. This chain links TRBV6-1 with TRBJ1-5; no definite D call. The CDR3 consists of 13 residues. CDR1 MNHNS and CDR2 SASEGT come from the germline V gene. Trimming shortened V by 2 bases and J by 9 bases, and 11 bases separated the two germline ends.